This T cell receptor beta chain was sequenced for a study of blood T cell repertoires in COVID-19. At the level of the study: Nucleic acid was either cDNA or gDNA, and it came from T cells, B-cell-depleted T cells, or PBMCs.

V lost 3 bases and J lost 8; bases outside the gene matches: 2. Germline loops: CDR1 MRHNA, CDR2 SNTAGT. This CDR3 region has 14 residues. As processed by the authors: Amplification of reference gene primers was used by the study to estimate nucleated cell counts. Sequenced by immunoSEQ multiplex PCR; TCRdb stores in-frame clones only, minus some. V and J calls and clone size are given by that table; D and trimming were obtained from the DNA. Seen here are under 300,000 clones, approximately 85% observed once, and the top ten hold 4%. The chain couples TRBV6-4 to TRBJ1-6; 9 positions match TRBD1. Material for sequencing was peripheral blood. The receptor was derived from a man aged 50 to 60 with acute or convalescent COVID-19. The CDR3 loop reads CASSEQGAYSPLHF. In DNA form, the CDR3 reads TGTGCCAGCAGTGAACAGGGGGCCTATTCACCCCTCCACTTT.